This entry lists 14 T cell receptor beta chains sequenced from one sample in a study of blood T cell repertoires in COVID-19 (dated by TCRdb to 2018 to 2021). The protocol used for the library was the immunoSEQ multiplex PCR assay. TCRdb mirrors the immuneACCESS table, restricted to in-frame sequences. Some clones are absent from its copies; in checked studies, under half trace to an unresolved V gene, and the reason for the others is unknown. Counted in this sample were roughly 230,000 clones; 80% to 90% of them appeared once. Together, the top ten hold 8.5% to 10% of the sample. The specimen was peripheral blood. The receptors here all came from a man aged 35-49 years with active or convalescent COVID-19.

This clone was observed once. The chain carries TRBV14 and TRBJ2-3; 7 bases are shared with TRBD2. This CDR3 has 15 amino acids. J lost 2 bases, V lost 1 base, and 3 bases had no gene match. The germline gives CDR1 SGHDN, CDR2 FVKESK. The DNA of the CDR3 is TGTGCCAGCAGCCAAGTGGGGGGGGACACAGATACGCAGTATTTT. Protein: CASSQVGGDTDTQYF.

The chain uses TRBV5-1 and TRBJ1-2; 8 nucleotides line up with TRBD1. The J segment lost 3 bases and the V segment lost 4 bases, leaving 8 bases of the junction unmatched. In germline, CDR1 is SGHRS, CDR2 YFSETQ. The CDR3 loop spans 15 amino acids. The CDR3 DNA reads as TGCGCCAGCAGCCCCCTACAGGGGGTAGACTATGGCTACACCTTC. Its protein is CASSPLQGVDYGYTF.

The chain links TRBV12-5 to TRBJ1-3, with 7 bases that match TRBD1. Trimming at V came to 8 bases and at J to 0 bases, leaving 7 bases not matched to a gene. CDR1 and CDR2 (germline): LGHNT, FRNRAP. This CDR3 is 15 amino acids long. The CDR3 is CASSLTGNSGNTIYF. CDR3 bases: TGTGCTAGTAGCCTGACAGGGAACTCTGGAAACACCATATATTTT.

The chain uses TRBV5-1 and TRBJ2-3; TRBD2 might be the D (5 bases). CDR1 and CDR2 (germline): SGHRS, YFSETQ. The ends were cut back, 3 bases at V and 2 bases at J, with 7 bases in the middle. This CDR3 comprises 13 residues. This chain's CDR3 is CASSSGYTDTQYF. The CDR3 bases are TGCGCCAGCAGCTCGGGGTACACAGATACGCAGTATTTT.

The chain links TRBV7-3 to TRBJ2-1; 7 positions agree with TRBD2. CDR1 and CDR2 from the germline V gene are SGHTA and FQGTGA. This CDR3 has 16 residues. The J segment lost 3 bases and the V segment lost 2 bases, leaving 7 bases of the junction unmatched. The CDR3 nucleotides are TGTGCCAGCAGCTTAGGAACGGGAGGAGTCTACAATGAGCAGTTCTTC. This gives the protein CASSLGTGGVYNEQFF.

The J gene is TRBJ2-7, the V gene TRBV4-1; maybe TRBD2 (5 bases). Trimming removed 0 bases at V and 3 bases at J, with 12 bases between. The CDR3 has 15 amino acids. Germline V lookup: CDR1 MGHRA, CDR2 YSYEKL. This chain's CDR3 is CASSQDSPGLYEQYF. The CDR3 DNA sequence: TGCGCCAGCAGCCAAGACTCCCCAGGACTCTACGAGCAGTACTTC.

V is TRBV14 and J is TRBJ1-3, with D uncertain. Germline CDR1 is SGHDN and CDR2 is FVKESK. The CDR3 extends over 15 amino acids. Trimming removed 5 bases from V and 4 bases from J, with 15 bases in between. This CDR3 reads CASSETYSSGNTIYF. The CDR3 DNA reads TGTGCCAGCAGCGAAACCTACAGCTCAGGAAACACCATATATTTT. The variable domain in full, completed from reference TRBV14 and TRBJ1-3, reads EAGVTQFPSHSVIEKGQTVTLRCDPISGHDNLYWYRRVMGKEIKFLLHFVKESKQDESGMPNNRFLAERTGGTYSTLKVQPAELEDSGVYFCASSETYSSGNTIYFGEGSWLTVV.

The chain's CDR3 is CASSGGLAASGELFF. The CDR3 coding sequence is TGTGCCAGTAGTGGGGGACTAGCGGCGAGCGGGGAGCTGTTTTTT. The chain has TRBV19 and TRBJ2-2; 11 bases fit TRBD2. This CDR3 contains 15 residues. CDR1 is LNHDA, CDR2 SQIVND, per germline (reference sequence). With V trimmed by 5 bases and J by 7 bases, 6 bases remained unmatched. The full variable domain, with the rest looked up from reference TRBV19 and TRBJ2-2, is DGGITQSPKYLFRKEGQNVTLSCEQNLNHDAMYWYRQDPGQGLRLIYYSQIVNDFQKGDIAEGYSVSREKKESFPLTVTSAQKNPTAFYLCASSGGLAASGELFFGEGSRLTVL.

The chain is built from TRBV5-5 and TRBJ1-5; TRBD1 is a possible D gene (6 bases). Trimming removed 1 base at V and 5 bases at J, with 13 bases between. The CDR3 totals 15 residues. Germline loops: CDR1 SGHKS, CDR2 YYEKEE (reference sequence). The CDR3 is CASSLIGRGDQPQHF. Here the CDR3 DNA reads TGTGCCAGCAGCTTGATCGGCAGGGGAGATCAGCCCCAGCATTTT.

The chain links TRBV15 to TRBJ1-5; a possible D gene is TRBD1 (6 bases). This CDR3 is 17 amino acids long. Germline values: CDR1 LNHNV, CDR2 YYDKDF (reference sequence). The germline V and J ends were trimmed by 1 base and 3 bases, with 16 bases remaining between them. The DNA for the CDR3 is TGTGCCACCAGCAGAGGATGGTTCGGACAGAACAATCAGCCCCAGCATTTT. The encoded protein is CATSRGWFGQNNQPQHF.

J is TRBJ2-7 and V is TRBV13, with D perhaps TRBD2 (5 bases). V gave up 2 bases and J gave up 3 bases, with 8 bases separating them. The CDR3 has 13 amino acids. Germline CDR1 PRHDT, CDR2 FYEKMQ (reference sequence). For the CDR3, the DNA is TGTGCCAGCAGCTTATTCGGGATCTACGAGCAGTACTTC. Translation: CASSLFGIYEQYF.

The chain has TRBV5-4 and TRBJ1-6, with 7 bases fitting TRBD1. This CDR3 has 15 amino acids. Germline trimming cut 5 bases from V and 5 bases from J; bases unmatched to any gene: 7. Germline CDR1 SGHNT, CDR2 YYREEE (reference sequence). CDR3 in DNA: TGTGCCAGCAGTACTGACAGGGCACATAATTCACCCCTCCACTTT. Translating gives CASSTDRAHNSPLHF.

The CDR3 here is CASTIGQGAAFF. The CDR3 DNA is TGTGCCAGCACAATCGGACAGGGGGCGGCTTTCTTT. This chain connects TRBV12-3 or TRBV12-4 to TRBJ1-1; 11 nucleotides match TRBD1. This CDR3 has 12 residues. Trimming at V came to 7 bases and at J to 11 bases, leaving 6 bases not matched to a gene.

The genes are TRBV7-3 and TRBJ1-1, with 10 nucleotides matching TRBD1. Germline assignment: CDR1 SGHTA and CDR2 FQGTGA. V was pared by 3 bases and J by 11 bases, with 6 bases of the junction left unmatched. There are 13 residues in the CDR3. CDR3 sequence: CASSFDRGRGAFF. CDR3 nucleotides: TGTGCCAGCAGCTTTGACAGGGGGCGCGGTGCTTTCTTT.